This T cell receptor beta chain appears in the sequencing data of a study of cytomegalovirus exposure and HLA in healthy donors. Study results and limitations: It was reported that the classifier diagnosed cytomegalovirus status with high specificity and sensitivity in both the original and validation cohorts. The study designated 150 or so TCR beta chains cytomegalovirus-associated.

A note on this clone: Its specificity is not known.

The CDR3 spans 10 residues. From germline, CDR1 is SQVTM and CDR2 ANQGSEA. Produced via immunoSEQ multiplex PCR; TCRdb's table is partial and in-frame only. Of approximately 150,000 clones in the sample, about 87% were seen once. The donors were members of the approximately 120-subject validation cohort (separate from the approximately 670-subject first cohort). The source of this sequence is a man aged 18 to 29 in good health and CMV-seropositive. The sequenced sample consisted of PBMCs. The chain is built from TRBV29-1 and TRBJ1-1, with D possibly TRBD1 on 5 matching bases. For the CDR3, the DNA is TGCTCCGTCAGGGATGCCGAAGCTTTCTTT. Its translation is CSVRDAEAFF.